Each of the 3 T cell receptor beta chains below was sequenced from the same sample in a study of T cell responses to AZD1222 COVID-19 vaccine. The repertoire was sequenced with immunoSEQ multiplex PCR; TCRdb's copy has only in-frame clones and lacks some. Of 95,000 to 100,000 clones in the sample, about 88% were seen once. The input for sequencing was peripheral blood, taken 28 days after the second AZD1222 dose. Receptor source: an adult who received the AZD1222 COVID-19 vaccine.

The rearrangement uses TRBV2 and TRBJ1-4; D is unresolved. Germline CDR1 is SNHLY and CDR2 is FYNNEI. The CDR3 contains 15 residues. V shed 4 bases and J shed 3 bases, with 12 bases lying between them. CDR3 in amino acids: CASSVRPGANEKLFF. The CDR3 DNA reads TGTGCCAGCAGTGTAAGACCGGGAGCTAATGAAAAACTGTTTTTT.

V is TRBV10-3 and J is TRBJ2-2; the match to TRBD2 covers 7 bases. The CDR3 consists of 15 residues. The trim removed 3 bases at V and 1 base at J, leaving 2 bases unmatched. The germline gives CDR1 ENHRY, CDR2 SYGVKD. The CDR3 sequence: CAISDTSENTGELFF. Written as DNA, the CDR3 is TGTGCCATCAGTGATACTAGCGAGAACACCGGGGAGCTGTTTTTT.

This clone is a singleton in its sample. V and J are TRBV5-1 and TRBJ2-2; D is uncertain. CDR1 and CDR2 from the germline V gene are SGHRS and YFSETQ. The ends were cut back, 3 bases at V and 0 bases at J, with 12 bases in the middle. The CDR3 is 16 amino acids. The CDR3 DNA follows: TGCGCCAGCAGCTACCTCGGGCTAGCGAACACCGGGGAGCTGTTTTTT. This sequence encodes CASSYLGLANTGELFF.